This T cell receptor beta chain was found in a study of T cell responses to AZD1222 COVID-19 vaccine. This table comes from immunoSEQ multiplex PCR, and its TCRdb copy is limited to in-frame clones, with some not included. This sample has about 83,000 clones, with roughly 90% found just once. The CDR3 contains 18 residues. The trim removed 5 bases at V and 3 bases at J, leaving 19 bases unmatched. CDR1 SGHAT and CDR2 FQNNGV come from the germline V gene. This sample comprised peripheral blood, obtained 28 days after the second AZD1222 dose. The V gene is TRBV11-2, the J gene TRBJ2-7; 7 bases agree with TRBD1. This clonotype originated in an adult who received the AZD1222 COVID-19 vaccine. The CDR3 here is CASSHQEFLRGQIYEQYF. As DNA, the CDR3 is TGTGCCAGCAGCCACCAGGAGTTTTTAAGGGGGCAGATCTACGAGCAGTACTTC.